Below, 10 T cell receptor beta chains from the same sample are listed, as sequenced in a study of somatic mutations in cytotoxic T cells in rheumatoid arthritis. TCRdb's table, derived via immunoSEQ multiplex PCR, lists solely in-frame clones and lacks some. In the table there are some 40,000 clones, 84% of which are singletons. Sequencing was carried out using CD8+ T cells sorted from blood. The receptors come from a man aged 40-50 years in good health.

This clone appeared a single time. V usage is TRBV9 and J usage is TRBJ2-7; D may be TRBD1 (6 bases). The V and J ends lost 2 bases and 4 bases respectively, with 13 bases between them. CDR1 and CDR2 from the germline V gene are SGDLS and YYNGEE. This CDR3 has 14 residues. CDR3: CASSVTGIGYEQYF. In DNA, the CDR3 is TGTGCCAGCAGCGTCACAGGGATAGGATACGAGCAGTACTTC. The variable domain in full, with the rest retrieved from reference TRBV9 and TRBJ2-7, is DSGVTQTPKHLITATGQRVTLRCSPRSGDLSVYWYQQSLDQGLQFLIQYYNGEERAKGNILERFSAQQFPDLHSELNLSSLELGDSALYFCASSVTGIGYEQYFGPGTRLTVT.

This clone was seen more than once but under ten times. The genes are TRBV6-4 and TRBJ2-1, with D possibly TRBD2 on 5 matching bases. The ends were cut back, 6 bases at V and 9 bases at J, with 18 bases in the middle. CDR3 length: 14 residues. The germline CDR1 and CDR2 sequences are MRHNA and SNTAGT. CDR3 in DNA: TGTGCCAGCAGCCCCGGGTCCTCGGGGAGTGAGCAGTTCTTC. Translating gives CASSPGSSGSEQFF.

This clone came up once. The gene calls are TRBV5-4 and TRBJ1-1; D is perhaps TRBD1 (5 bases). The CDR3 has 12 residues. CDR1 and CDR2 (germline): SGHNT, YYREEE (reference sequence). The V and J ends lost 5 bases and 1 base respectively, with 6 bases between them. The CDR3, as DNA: TGTGCCAGCAGTACAGGGAACACTGAAGCTTTCTTT. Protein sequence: CASSTGNTEAFF.

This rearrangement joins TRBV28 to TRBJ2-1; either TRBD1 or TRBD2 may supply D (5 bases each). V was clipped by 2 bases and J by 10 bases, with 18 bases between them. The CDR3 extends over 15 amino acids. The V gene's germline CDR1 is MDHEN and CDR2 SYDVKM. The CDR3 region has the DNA TGTGCCAGCAGTTTACATGGGGGTGGGGGAGTGGAGCAGTTCTTC. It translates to CASSLHGGGGVEQFF.

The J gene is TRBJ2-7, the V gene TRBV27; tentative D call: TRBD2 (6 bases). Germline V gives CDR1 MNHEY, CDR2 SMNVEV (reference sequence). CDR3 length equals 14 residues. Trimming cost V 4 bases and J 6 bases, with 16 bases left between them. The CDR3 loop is CASSSAGTRGEQYF. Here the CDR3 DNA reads TGTGCCAGCAGTTCGGCCGGGACTCGGGGCGAGCAGTACTTC.

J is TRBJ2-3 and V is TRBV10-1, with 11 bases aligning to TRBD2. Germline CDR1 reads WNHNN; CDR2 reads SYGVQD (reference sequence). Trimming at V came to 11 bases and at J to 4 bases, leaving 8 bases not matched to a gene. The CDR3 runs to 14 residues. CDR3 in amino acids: CASRDSGRADTQYF. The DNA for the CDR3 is TGCGCCTCCCGGGATAGCGGGAGGGCAGATACGCAGTATTTT.

Here the CDR3 DNA reads TGCGCCAGCAGCCTGGGAGGACTAGCTGAGCAGTTCTTC. It codes for CASSLGGLAEQFF. The chain uses TRBV4-3 and TRBJ2-1, with TRBD2 matching 8 bases. Germline V gives CDR1 LGHNA, CDR2 YSLEER. The CDR3 length is 13 residues. Trimming took 4 bases from V and 9 from J; bases not matched to a gene: 5.

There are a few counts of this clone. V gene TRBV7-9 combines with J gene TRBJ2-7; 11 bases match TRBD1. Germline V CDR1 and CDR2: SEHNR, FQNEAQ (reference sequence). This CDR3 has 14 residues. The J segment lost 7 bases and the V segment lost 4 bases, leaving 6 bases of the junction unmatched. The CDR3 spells CASSSGQGAGEQYF. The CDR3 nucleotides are TGTGCCAGCAGCTCAGGACAGGGGGCTGGGGAGCAGTACTTC.

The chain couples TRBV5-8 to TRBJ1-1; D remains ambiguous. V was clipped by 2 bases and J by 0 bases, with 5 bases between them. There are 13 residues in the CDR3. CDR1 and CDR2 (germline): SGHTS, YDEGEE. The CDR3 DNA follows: TGTGCCAGCAGCTTCACCGTGAACACTGAAGCTTTCTTT. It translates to CASSFTVNTEAFF.

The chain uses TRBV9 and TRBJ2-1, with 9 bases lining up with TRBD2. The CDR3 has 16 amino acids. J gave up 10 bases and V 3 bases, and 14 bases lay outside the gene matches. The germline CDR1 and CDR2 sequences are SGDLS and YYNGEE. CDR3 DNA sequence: TGTGCCAGCAGCGGCAGTAGCGGGGGCATTGGGGGGGAGCAGTTCTTC. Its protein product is CASSGSSGGIGGEQFF.